The clone carrying this T cell receptor (beta chain) came up a few times. Its antigen is as yet unknown. The sample belongs to a study of shared clonotypes between healthy human individuals. At the level of the study: Sampling drew on donors who were a couple of women and three men aged 18 to 49.

This table comes from immunoSEQ multiplex PCR, and its TCRdb copy is limited to in-frame clones, with some not included. The profile covers 2 million to 3 million clones, with roughly 93% appearing a single time and around 0.37% taken by the ten largest. Trimming cost V 1 base and J 4 bases, with 7 bases left between them. This CDR3 has 14 residues. Looked up from germline, CDR1 is KGHSH and CDR2 is LQKENI. Study findings and constraints: Rarefaction analysis demonstrated incomplete sorted-subset sequencing notwithstanding large depth. It was the non-shared clonotypes that had lower generation probabilities than clonotypes shared by all four donors.

Sequenced: naive CD4+ T cells from PBMCs. The subset: CD45RA+ positively selected. The rearrangement joins TRBV18 to TRBJ2-2, with no clear D. The receptor comes from a man younger than 35 in good health. Some clones in this sample may be carry-over from other donors' samples. In DNA, the CDR3 is TGTGCCAGCTCACCACAGAAGCCCACCGGGGAGCTGTTTTTT. Its protein is CASSPQKPTGELFF.